Detailed here is one TCR beta chain. TCRdb's table, derived via immunoSEQ multiplex PCR, lists solely in-frame clones and lacks some. The table has about 81,000 clones, 70% to 85% seen once. This sample was included in a study of blood T cell repertoires in COVID-19. Whole-study context: The analysed material was cDNA or gDNA that came from T cells, B-cell-depleted T cells, or PBMCs.

Input material: peripheral blood. The TCR sequence derives from a human donor in a cohort sampled during active COVID-19.

The CDR3, as DNA: TGTGCCGTAGGGACTAGCGGGGGGGACTCTACGCAGTATTTT. It is translated as CAVGTSGGDSTQYF. The gene calls are TRBV7-9 and TRBJ2-3; 16 bases align to TRBD2. The length of the CDR3 is 14 residues. The ends lost 11 bases at V and 8 bases at J; junction bases unmatched: 7. The V gene's germline CDR1 is SEHNR and CDR2 FQNEAQ (reference sequence). The entire variable domain, with the rest obtained from reference TRBV7-9 and TRBJ2-3, is as follows: DTGVSQNPRHKITKRGQNVTFRCDPISEHNRLYWYRQTLGQGPEFLTYFQNEAQLEKSRLLSDRFSAERPKGSFSTLEIQRTEQGDSAMYLCAVGTSGGDSTQYFGPGTRLTVL.